One and the same sample provided the 21 T cell receptor beta chains below, sequenced in a study of blood T cells in healthy people across ages. Sample-barcoded 5' priming and a J-beta primer mix drove a second PCR of 7 to 11 cycles. MiXCR, applied by TCRdb to the 5' RACE reads, yields one record per CDR3 protein. The sample lists 1.6 million or so distinct CDR3 sequences; roughly 30% were seen once. Source material: blood. Receptor source: a woman aged 30 to 39 in good health.

This clonotype was seen many times. The chain joins TRBV5-5 to TRBJ2-4, with a possible D match to TRBD2 (5 bases). The CDR3 spans 15 residues. The V end was cut by 0 bases, the J end by 0 bases, with 7 bases between. Germline CDR1 is SGHKS and CDR2 is YYEKEE (reference sequence). The CDR3 nucleotides are TGTGCCAGCAGCTTGGACGGGATAGCCAAAAACATTCAGTACTTC. It is translated as CASSLDGIAKNIQYF.

The chain joins TRBV24-1 to TRBJ2-7; TRBD2 matches 10 bases. Germline CDR1 is KGHDR and CDR2 is SFDVKD. The CDR3 covers 17 residues. The ends lost 2 bases at V and 0 bases at J; junction bases unmatched: 6. The CDR3 loop is CATSDSILAGPSYEQYF. DNA of the CDR3: TGTGCCACCAGTGATTCCATACTAGCGGGACCCTCCTACGAGCAGTACTTC.

This clonotype was observed a single time. The chain combines TRBV6-6 with TRBJ1-2; TRBD1 might be the D (6 bases). Germline CDR1 and CDR2: MNHNY and SVGAGI (reference sequence). Trimming shortened V by 4 bases and J by 8 bases, and 20 bases separated the two germline ends. The length of the CDR3 is 15 residues. The CDR3 DNA reads TGTGCCAGCAGTTTCGACAGGTCGGTCCCTACCGGCTACACCTTC. Encoded protein: CASSFDRSVPTGYTF.

The chain joins TRBV5-1 to TRBJ2-3; 11 bases map to TRBD2. This CDR3 is built from 18 residues. After removal of 0 bases from V and 2 bases from J, the junction contained 8 bases not matched to a gene. Germline V gene sequence: CDR1 SGHRS, CDR2 YFSETQ. The CDR3, as DNA: TGCGCCAGCAGCTTGGATAAACTAGCGGGAGTTAACACAGATACGCAGTATTTT. Amino acids: CASSLDKLAGVNTDTQYF. The entire variable domain, with the rest obtained from reference TRBV5-1 and TRBJ2-3, is as follows: KAGVTQTPRYLIKTRGQQVTLSCSPISGHRSVSWYQQTPGQGLQFLFEYFSETQRNKGNFPGRFSGRQFSNSRSEMNVSTLELGDSALYLCASSLDKLAGVNTDTQYFGPGTRLTVL.

This clonotype was detected only a few times. The chain carries TRBV6-2 or TRBV6-3 and TRBJ2-1; maybe TRBD2 (5 bases). Per the germline V gene, CDR1 is MNHEY and CDR2 is SVGEGT. V shed 6 bases and J shed 0 bases, with 9 bases lying between them. There are 14 residues in the CDR3. The CDR3 DNA reads TGTGCCAGCAGATTCCGGGACTCCTACAATGAGCAGTTCTTC. Its translation: CASRFRDSYNEQFF.

V and J are TRBV6-1 and TRBJ2-2, with no clear D. This CDR3 is built from 12 residues. Trimming removed 2 bases from V and 5 bases from J, with 3 bases in between. Germline V gene sequence: CDR1 MNHNS, CDR2 SASEGT. The CDR3 reads CASSEQTGELFF. The DNA of the CDR3 is TGTGCCAGCAGTGAACAAACCGGGGAGCTGTTTTTT.

A note on this clonotype: One junction end does not reproduce the germline sequence, and a read error may be involved. This rearrangement joins TRBV10-3 to TRBJ2-5, with 10 bases lining up with TRBD1. The J call may be in error: the DNA end matches TRBJ2-7 better. Germline-derived CDR1 and CDR2 are ENHRY and SYGVKD. The CDR3 runs to 18 residues. The CDR3 protein is CAIGEWDRGYGGSYEQYF. For the CDR3, the DNA is TGTGCCATCGGTGAGTGGGACAGGGGCTATGGAGGCTCCTACGAGCAGTACTTC.

This chain uses TRBV13 with TRBJ2-3, with a weak D call TRBD1 (6 bases). The CDR3 runs to 17 residues. Germline V gives CDR1 PRHDT, CDR2 FYEKMQ (reference sequence). Trimming took 5 bases from V and 3 from J, leaving 21 bases between them. The CDR3 protein is CASSLTPGTWVTDTQYF. The DNA for the CDR3 is TGTGCCAGCAGCCTCACACCAGGGACATGGGTAACAGATACGCAGTATTTT.

A few counts support this clonotype. The chain links TRBV9 to TRBJ2-3; 10 bases match TRBD2. The junction had 7 bases not matched to a gene; V was cut back by 4 bases and J by 2 bases. Germline V gene lookup returns CDR1 SGDLS and CDR2 YYNGEE. The CDR3 runs 16 residues. The CDR3 sequence is CASSFTSGEYTDTQYF. CDR3 DNA: TGTGCCAGCAGCTTCACTAGCGGGGAATACACAGATACGCAGTATTTT.

The rearrangement joins TRBV20-1 to TRBJ2-7; 10 positions match TRBD2. Germline V CDR1 and CDR2: DFQATT, SNEGSKA (reference sequence). The CDR3 loop spans 18 amino acids. J lost 0 bases, V lost 0 bases, and 11 bases had no gene match. CDR3 bases: TGCAGTGCTAGAGAGCCGGGAGCCCCTAGCGGGAGCTCCTACGAGCAGTACTTC. Translated, it gives CSAREPGAPSGSSYEQYF.

The chain uses TRBV6-5 and TRBJ2-7, with D perhaps TRBD1 (5 bases). Trimming took off 2 bases at V and 7 bases at J, with 15 bases between the two ends. This CDR3 comprises 14 residues. Germline CDR1 reads MNHEY; CDR2 reads SVGAGI. CDR3 sequence (DNA): TGTGCCAGCAGTTACGTGCAGGGCGCTATTGAGCAGTACTTC. Protein product: CASSYVQGAIEQYF.

A remark on this clonotype: Just one base apart from a much larger clone, this may be a read error. The chain links TRBV20-1 to TRBJ2-7; D is possibly TRBD1 (6 bases). Trimming stripped 0 bases from V and 6 bases from J, with 15 bases between. Germline V gene sequence: CDR1 DFQATT, CDR2 SNEGSKA (reference sequence). The CDR3 has 14 amino acids. The DNA for the CDR3 is TGCAGTGCTAGAGATTTAGCCCGAGGGGGCGAGCAGTACTTC. Residues: CSARDLARGGEQYF.

Note on this clonotype: A junction boundary mismatches the germline segment, possibly from a read error. The genes are TRBV7-2 and TRBJ2-6, with TRBD1 as a possible D gene (5 bases). Germline-derived CDR1 and CDR2 are SGHTA and FQGNSA. CDR3 length: 15 residues. This CDR3 reads CASSLVVSGADVLTF. The CDR3 DNA reads TGTGCCAGCAGCTTAGTTGTTTCTGGGGCCGACGTCCTGACTTTC.

This chain joins TRBV5-4 and TRBJ2-1; the D call may be TRBD1 or TRBD2 (7 bases each). Germline V gene lookup returns CDR1 SGHNT and CDR2 YYREEE (reference sequence). The V end lost 4 bases, the J end lost 3 bases, and 23 bases lay between the germline ends. The CDR3 spans 18 residues. The CDR3 loop is CASSPGGSGGGFYNEQFF. The CDR3 DNA reads as TGTGCCAGCAGCCCGGGAGGTTCAGGGGGTGGTTTCTACAATGAGCAGTTCTTC.

This clonotype showed up just a few times. The rearrangement uses TRBV7-3 and TRBJ2-5; D remains unclear. V shed 5 bases and J shed 2 bases, with 9 bases lying between them. Germline CDR1 reads SGHTA; CDR2 reads FQGTGA. This CDR3 spans 13 amino acids. CDR3 DNA: TGTGCCAGCAGCCAAGACTGGCAAGAGACCCAGTACTTC. The encoded protein is CASSQDWQETQYF. Full variable domain (outside the CDR3, taken from reference TRBV7-3 and TRBJ2-5): GAGVSQTPSNKVTEKGKYVELRCDPISGHTALYWYRQSLGQGPEFLIYFQGTGAADDSGLPNDRFFAVRPEGSVSTLKIQRTERGDSAVYLCASSQDWQETQYFGPGTRLLVL.

In its sample, this clonotype was seen a few times. This chain joins TRBV7-2 and TRBJ2-7; TRBD2 aligns across 9 bases. V lost 5 bases to trimming and J lost 6 bases; unmatched junction nucleotides: 11. The germline V gene encodes CDR1 SGHTA and CDR2 FQGNSA. CDR3 length equals 15 residues. Written as DNA, the CDR3 is TGTGCCAGCAGCCAACGGGGTCCTAGCGGGACCGAGCAGTACTTC. This translates into CASSQRGPSGTEQYF.

This clonotype was seen only a few times. The V call is TRBV20-1, the J call TRBJ1-1; 9 bases agree with TRBD1. V dropped 3 bases and J dropped 6; count of bases not matched to a gene: 8. This CDR3 spans 14 amino acids. Germline V lookup: CDR1 DFQATT, CDR2 SNEGSKA (reference sequence). The CDR3 DNA sequence: TGCAGTGCTAGTGACAGGGGGGGAGCGGCTGAAGCTTTCTTT. As protein: CSASDRGGAAEAFF.

This chain uses TRBV11-2 with TRBJ1-2; D is undetermined. The germline V gene encodes CDR1 SGHAT and CDR2 FQNNGV. This CDR3 region has 15 residues. The V end lost 5 bases, the J end lost 4 bases, and 17 bases lay between the germline ends. The CDR3 is CASSPIGVNVYGYTF. The DNA for the CDR3 is TGTGCCAGCAGCCCCATCGGGGTCAACGTCTATGGCTACACCTTC.

The chain is built from TRBV28 and TRBJ2-6, with D perhaps TRBD1 or TRBD2 (5 bases each). Germline loops: CDR1 MDHEN, CDR2 SYDVKM. The CDR3 sequence is 15 residues long. V was clipped by 11 bases and J by 4 bases, with 18 bases between them. CDR3 in amino acids: CASGDPEGGANVLTF. DNA of the CDR3: TGTGCCTCCGGGGACCCCGAAGGAGGGGCCAACGTCCTGACTTTC.

This chain joins TRBV20-1 and TRBJ1-2; tentative D call: TRBD1 (5 bases). V was trimmed by 0 bases and J by 4 bases, leaving 12 bases between them. This CDR3 comprises 14 residues. CDR1 and CDR2 (germline): DFQATT, SNEGSKA (reference sequence). This CDR3 is CSARDRDGSYGYTF. CDR3 nucleotides: TGCAGTGCTAGAGATAGGGACGGTTCCTATGGCTACACCTTC.

The chain employs TRBV7-8 and TRBJ2-1; D uncertain. V gave up 6 bases and J gave up 6 bases, with 12 bases separating them. This CDR3 has 13 amino acids. The germline gives CDR1 SGHVS, CDR2 FQNEAQ. CDR3 sequence: CASSPTLANEQFF. DNA of the CDR3: TGTGCCAGCAGTCCCACCTTGGCCAATGAGCAGTTCTTC.